Below are 8 T cell receptor beta chains sequenced from a single sample in a study of response to subunit inactivated influenza vaccine (dated by TCRdb to 2017 to 2018). Library construction relied on RT-PCR. Reads for this sample came from an Illumina HiSeq 2500. The public reads were reanalyzed by TCRdb: fastp trimming at Q25, MiXCR alignment, in-frame beta chains only. CDR3 protein duplicates are merged, each entry listing the most common genes and DNA. Here the sample has hundreds of thousands of distinct CDR3 sequences; approximately 10% occur a single time. The leading ten clones occupy 9.5% to 11% of the sample. These data also formed part of another study, on T cells expressing NK-cell markers. In that second paper, the authors write: TCR beta cDNA libraries were prepared using 5'RACE template switching, which introduced a universal primer site and unique molecular identifiers.

Sequencing was performed on PBMCs from blood, taken on the day of vaccination. The receptors derive from a man aged 45 to 65 who received an inactivated influenza vaccine. Donor details come from another sample of the same person, matched by shared clones.

Ten or more counts support this clonotype. This chain links TRBV5-1 with TRBJ2-3, with D possibly being TRBD1 (6 bases). The CDR3 length is 16 residues. V lost 3 bases, J lost 0 bases, and 14 bases lay in between. Germline-derived CDR1 and CDR2 are SGHRS and YFSETQ. The CDR3, as DNA: TGCGCCAGCAGCTACTACGGGACAAAGAGCACAGATACGCAGTATTTT. Encoded protein: CASSYYGTKSTDTQYF.

This CDR3 is CASSLDRKRTPSGTDTQYF. CDR3 sequence (DNA): TGCGCCAGCAGCTTGGATCGAAAAAGGACTCCCTCAGGCACAGATACGCAGTATTTT. This chain links TRBV5-1 with TRBJ2-3, with D possibly TRBD2 on 5 matching bases. The V gene lost 0 bases and the J gene lost 1 base, with 21 bases spanning the gap. CDR3 length: 19 amino acids. Germline CDR1 is SGHRS and CDR2 is YFSETQ. Using reference TRBV5-1 and TRBJ2-3 for the parts outside the CDR3, the full variable domain is KAGVTQTPRYLIKTRGQQVTLSCSPISGHRSVSWYQQTPGQGLQFLFEYFSETQRNKGNFPGRFSGRQFSNSRSEMNVSTLELGDSALYLCASSLDRKRTPSGTDTQYFGPGTRLTVL.

The table lists this clonotype with many counts. The chain employs TRBV25-1 and TRBJ2-7; 11 nucleotides align to TRBD1. Looked up from germline, CDR1 is MGHDK and CDR2 is SYGVNS. The CDR3 is 13 amino acids. With V trimmed by 5 bases and J by 6 bases, 3 bases remained unmatched. The CDR3 is CASSWTGGGEQYF. CDR3 sequence (DNA): TGTGCCAGCAGTTGGACAGGGGGCGGCGAGCAGTACTTC.

CDR3 bases: TGTGCCAGCAGTTACGGGTTCTATGAGCAGTTCTTC. Translating it yields CASSYGFYEQFF. The chain recombines TRBV6-2 or TRBV6-3 with TRBJ2-1; D gene uncertain. Trimming removed 2 bases from V and 8 bases from J, with 7 bases in between. The CDR3 length is 12 residues. CDR1 MNHEY and CDR2 SVGEGT come from the germline V gene.

CDR3 in amino acids: CASSLVENTQYF. CDR3 DNA: TGTGCCAGCAGCTTAGTAGAGAATACGCAGTATTTT. The chain carries TRBV7-2 and TRBJ2-3; no clear D gene. Deletions cut 1 base from V and 7 bases from J, with 6 bases between. CDR1 is SGHTA and CDR2 is FQGNSA in the germline V gene. This CDR3 contains 12 residues.

This clonotype was seen at least ten times. The chain employs TRBV18 and TRBJ2-7; TRBD2 agrees at 9 bases. J gave up 3 bases and V 2 bases, and 2 bases lay outside the gene matches. Germline values: CDR1 KGHSH, CDR2 LQKENI. The CDR3 is 14 residues long. CDR3 sequence: CASSPGSGSYEQYF. The CDR3 DNA is TGTGCCAGCTCACCAGGTAGCGGGAGCTACGAGCAGTACTTC.

This clonotype was counted only a few times. The J gene is TRBJ1-4, the V gene TRBV6-2 or TRBV6-3; the D is unclear. This CDR3 spans 15 amino acids. Trimming stripped 6 bases from V and 6 bases from J, with 17 bases between. Germline V gives CDR1 MNHEY, CDR2 SVGEGT. CDR3 sequence reads: CASRPRRESDEKLFF. CDR3 nucleotides: TGTGCCAGCAGACCCCGAAGGGAGTCGGATGAAAAACTGTTTTTT.

This clonotype was seen repeatedly, ten times or more. This sequence joins TRBV7-2 and TRBJ2-5; D is undetermined. V lost 1 base to trimming and J lost 1 base, with 7 bases between them. Germline V gene lookup returns CDR1 SGHTA and CDR2 FQGNSA. This CDR3 spans 14 amino acids. The CDR3 protein is CASSLGLGQETQYF. As DNA, the CDR3 is TGTGCCAGCAGCTTAGGTTTAGGCCAAGAGACCCAGTACTTC.